This T cell receptor (beta chain) was sequenced during a study of T cell responses to AZD1222 COVID-19 vaccine. Study details: The analysis combined second doses at about 4 or about 12 weeks.

Points from the study as a whole: Unmutated variant regions are reportedly targeted by nearly half of spike-specific TCRs. An increase in Spike-specific TCR breadth and depth was observed after two AZD1222 doses. Clonal diversity was possibly underestimated, and the donors were mostly white British, with more females.

About this clone itself: Its antigen is as yet unknown.

Trimming took off 5 bases at V and 5 bases at J, with 16 bases between the two ends. From germline, CDR1 is MGHDK and CDR2 SYGVNS. There are 15 residues in the CDR3. This table comes from immunoSEQ multiplex PCR, and its TCRdb copy is limited to in-frame clones, with some not included. Of approximately 120,000 clones detected, roughly 90% appear once; the ten largest clones hold more than 4%. Sequencing was performed on peripheral blood, taken on day 0 of AZD1222 vaccination. The clonotype was recovered from an adult in good health. The rearrangement joins TRBV25-1 to TRBJ1-3; a possible D gene is TRBD1 (6 bases). CDR3 coding DNA: TGTGCCAGCAGTCTCTTGGACAGTAGTAGAAACACCATATATTTT. It is translated as CASSLLDSSRNTIYF.